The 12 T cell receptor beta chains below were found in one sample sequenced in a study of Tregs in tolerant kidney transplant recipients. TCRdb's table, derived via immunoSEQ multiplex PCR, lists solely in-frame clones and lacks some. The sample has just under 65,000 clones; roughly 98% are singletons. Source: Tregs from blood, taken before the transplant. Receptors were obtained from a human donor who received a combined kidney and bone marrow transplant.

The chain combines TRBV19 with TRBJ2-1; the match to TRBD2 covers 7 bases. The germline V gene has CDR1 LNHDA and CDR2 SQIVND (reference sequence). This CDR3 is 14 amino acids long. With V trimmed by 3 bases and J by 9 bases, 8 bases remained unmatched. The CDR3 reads CASSIYQTSAEQFF. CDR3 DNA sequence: TGTGCCAGTAGTATCTATCAAACTAGCGCTGAGCAGTTCTTC.

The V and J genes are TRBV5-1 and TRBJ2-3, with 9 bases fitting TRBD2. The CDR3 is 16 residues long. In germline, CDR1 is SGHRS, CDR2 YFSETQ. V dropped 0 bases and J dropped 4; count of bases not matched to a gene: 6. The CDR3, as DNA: TGCGCCAGCAGCTTGGCCCCAGCGGGAGGACCAGATACGCAGTATTTT. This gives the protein CASSLAPAGGPDTQYF.

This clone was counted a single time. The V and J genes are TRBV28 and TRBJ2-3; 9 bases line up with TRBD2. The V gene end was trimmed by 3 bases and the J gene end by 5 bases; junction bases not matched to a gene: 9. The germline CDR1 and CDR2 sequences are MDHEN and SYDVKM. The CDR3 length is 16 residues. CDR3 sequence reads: CASSFRWRGGIDTQYF. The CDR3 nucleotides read TGTGCCAGCAGTTTCCGCTGGCGGGGGGGGATAGATACGCAGTATTTT.

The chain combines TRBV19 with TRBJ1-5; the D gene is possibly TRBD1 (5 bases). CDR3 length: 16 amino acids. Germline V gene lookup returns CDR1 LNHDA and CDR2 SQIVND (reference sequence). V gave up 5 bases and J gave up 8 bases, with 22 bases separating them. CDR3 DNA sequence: TGTGCCAGTAGTTTCTCCCCTGGGGGGTTTAGAGAGCCCCAGCATTTT. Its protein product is CASSFSPGGFREPQHF.

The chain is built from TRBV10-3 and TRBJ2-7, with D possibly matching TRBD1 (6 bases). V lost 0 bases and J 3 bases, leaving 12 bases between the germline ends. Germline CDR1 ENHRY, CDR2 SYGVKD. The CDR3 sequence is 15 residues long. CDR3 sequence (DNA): TGTGCCATCAGTGAGTCTTCGGTAGGGGGCTACGAGCAGTACTTC. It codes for CAISESSVGGYEQYF.

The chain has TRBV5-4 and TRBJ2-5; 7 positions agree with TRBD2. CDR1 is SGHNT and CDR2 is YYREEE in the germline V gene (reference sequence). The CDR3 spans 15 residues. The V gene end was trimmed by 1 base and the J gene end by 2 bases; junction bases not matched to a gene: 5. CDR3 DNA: TGTGCCAGCAGCTTGTCCCCGGGACTACAAGAGACCCAGTACTTC. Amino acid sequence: CASSLSPGLQETQYF.

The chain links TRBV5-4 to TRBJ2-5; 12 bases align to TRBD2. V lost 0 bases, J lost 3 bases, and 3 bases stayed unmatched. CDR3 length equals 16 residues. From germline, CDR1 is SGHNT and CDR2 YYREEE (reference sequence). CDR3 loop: CASSLGLAGGKETQYF. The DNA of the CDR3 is TGTGCCAGCAGCTTGGGGCTAGCGGGGGGGAAAGAGACCCAGTACTTC.

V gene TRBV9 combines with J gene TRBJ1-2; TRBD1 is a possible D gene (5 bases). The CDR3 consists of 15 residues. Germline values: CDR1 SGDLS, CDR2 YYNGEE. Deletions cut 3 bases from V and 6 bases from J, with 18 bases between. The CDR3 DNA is TGTGCCAGCAGCGCAGTGGGGCGCCCAACCCATGGCTACACCTTC. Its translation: CASSAVGRPTHGYTF.

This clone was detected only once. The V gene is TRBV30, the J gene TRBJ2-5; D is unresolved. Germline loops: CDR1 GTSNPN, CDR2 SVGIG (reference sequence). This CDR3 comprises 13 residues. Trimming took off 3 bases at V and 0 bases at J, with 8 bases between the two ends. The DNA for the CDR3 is TGTGCCTGGAGGACACGGTACCAAGAGACCCAGTACTTC. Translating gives CAWRTRYQETQYF.

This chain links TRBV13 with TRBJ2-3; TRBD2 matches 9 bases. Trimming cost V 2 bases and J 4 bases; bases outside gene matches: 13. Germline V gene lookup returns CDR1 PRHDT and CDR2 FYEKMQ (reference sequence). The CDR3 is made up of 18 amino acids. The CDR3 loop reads CASSLTGSGSIWADTQYF. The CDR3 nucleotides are TGTGCCAGCAGCTTAACGGGTAGCGGGAGTATTTGGGCAGATACGCAGTATTTT.

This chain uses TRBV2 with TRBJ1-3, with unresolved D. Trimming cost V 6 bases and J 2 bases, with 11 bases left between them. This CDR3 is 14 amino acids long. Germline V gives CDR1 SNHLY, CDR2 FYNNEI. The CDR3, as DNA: TGTGCCAGCAGCTACACGGGGACTGGAAACACCATATATTTT. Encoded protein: CASSYTGTGNTIYF.

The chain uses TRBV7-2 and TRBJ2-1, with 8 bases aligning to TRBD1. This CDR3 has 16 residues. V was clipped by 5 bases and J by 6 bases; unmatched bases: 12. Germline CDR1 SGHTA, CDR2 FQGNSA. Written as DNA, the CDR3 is TGTGCCAGCAGCCCAGGCGGGCAGGGGGCCAGCAATGAGCAGTTCTTC. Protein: CASSPGGQGASNEQFF.